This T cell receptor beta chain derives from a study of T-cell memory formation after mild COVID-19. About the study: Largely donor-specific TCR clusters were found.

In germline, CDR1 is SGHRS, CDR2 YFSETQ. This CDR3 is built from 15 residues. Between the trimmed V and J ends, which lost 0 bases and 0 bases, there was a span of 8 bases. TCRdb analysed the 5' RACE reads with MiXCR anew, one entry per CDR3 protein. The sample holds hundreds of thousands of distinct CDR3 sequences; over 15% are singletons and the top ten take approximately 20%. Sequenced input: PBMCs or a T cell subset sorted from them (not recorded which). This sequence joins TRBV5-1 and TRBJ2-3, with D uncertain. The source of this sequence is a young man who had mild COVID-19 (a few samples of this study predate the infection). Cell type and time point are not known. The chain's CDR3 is CASSLAAWSTDTQYF. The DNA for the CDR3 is TGCGCCAGCAGCTTGGCGGCCTGGAGCACAGATACGCAGTATTTT.